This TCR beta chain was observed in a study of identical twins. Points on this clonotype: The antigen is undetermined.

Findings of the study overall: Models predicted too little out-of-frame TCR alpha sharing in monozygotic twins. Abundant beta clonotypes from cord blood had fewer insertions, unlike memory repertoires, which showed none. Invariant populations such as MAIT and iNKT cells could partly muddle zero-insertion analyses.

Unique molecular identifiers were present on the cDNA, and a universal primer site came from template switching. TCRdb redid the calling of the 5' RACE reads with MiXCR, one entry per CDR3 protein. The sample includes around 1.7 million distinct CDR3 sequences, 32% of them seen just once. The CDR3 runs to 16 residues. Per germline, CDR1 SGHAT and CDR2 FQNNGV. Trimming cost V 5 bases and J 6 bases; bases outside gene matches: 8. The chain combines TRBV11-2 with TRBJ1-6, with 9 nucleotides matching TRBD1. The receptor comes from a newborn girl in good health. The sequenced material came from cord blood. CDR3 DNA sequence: TGTGCCAGCAGCCTCCCGGGACAGGGATTTAATTCACCCCTCCACTTT. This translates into CASSLPGQGFNSPLHF. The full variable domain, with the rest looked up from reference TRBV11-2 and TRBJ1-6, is EAGVAQSPRYKIIEKRQSVAFWCNPISGHATLYWYQQILGQGPKLLIQFQNNGVVDDSQLPKDRFSAERLKGVDSTLKIQPAKLEDSAVYLCASSLPGQGFNSPLHFGNGTRLTVT.